This T cell receptor beta chain originates from a study of OX40 agonist ivuxolimab in advanced cancers. Study context: Dose-escalation subjects each had hepatocellular carcinoma, melanoma, renal cell or head and neck cancer. Findings and caveats of the study: The 0.1-3.0 mg/kg partial responders had among the lowest clonal expansion. The antigens recognized by the expanded peripheral T cells, that is their antigen specificity, were not determined.

Sequencing used immunoSEQ multiplex PCR; TCRdb keeps in-frame clones, though not all of them. The sample has around 39,000 clones; 70% to 85% are singletons. About this clone: As yet, its antigen is unknown.

With 4 bases removed from V and 8 bases from J, the gap between germline ends came to 11 bases. This CDR3 contains 12 residues. From germline, CDR1 is LNHNV and CDR2 YYDKDF (reference sequence). This clonotype originated in an adult with an advanced solid tumor such as melanoma, head and neck, liver or kidney cancer. The V gene is TRBV15, the J gene TRBJ1-2; the D is unclear. This specimen was CD4+ or CD8+ T cells sorted from blood, taken in a trial of the OX40 agonist ivuxolimab. CDR3 bases: TGTGCCACCAGCACCCGTTATAGGGGCTACACCTTC. Translating gives CATSTRYRGYTF.